The subject of this entry is one T cell receptor beta chain. Assay used: immunoSEQ multiplex PCR; TCRdb lists only in-frame clones, some missing. The table has around 220,000 clones, about 80% seen once. This sample is drawn from a study of blood T cell repertoires in COVID-19. Study-wide context: Samples came from the United States, Italy and Spain, spanning acute and convalescent COVID-19.

The sequencing input was peripheral blood. The sequence came from a woman aged 80 or over with COVID-19, enrolled during active disease.

The CDR3 DNA reads as TGCGCCAGCAGTTCCCAGAAACACACAGATACGCAGTATTTT. Translation: CASSSQKHTDTQYF. The genes are TRBV5-1 and TRBJ2-3; D gene uncertain. The V end was cut by 5 bases, the J end by 2 bases, with 12 bases between. CDR1 and CDR2 (germline): SGHRS, YFSETQ. The CDR3 covers 14 residues.